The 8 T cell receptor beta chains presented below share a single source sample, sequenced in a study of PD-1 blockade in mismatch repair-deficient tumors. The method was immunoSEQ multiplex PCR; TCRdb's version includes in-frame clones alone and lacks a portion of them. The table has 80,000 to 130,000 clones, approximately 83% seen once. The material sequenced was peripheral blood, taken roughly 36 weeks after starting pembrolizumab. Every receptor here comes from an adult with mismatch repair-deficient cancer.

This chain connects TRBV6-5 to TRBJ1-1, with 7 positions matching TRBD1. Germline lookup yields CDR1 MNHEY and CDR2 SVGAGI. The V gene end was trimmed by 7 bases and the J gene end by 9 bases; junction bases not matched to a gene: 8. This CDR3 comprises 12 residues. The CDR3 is CASTTPGGKAFF. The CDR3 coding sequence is TGTGCCAGCACCACCCCAGGGGGTAAAGCTTTCTTT.

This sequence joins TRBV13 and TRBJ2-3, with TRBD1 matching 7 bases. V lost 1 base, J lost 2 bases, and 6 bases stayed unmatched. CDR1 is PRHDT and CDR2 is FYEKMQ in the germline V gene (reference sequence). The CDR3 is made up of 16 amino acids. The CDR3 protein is CASSLDQGVPTDTQYF. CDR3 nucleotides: TGTGCCAGCAGCTTAGATCAGGGGGTCCCCACAGATACGCAGTATTTT.

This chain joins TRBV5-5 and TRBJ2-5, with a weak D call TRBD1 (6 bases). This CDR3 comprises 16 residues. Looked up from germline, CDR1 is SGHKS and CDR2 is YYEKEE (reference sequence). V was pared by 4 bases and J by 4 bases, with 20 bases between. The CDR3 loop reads CASSVVTGKKGETQYF. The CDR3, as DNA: TGTGCCAGCAGCGTCGTAACAGGGAAAAAGGGAGAGACCCAGTACTTC.

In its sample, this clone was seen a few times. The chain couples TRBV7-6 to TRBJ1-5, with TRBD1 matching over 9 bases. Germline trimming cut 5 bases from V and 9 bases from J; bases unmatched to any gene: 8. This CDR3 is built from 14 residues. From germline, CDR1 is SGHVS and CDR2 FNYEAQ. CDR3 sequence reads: CASSATGGEGPQHF. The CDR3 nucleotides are TGTGCCAGCAGCGCCACAGGGGGCGAAGGGCCCCAGCATTTT.

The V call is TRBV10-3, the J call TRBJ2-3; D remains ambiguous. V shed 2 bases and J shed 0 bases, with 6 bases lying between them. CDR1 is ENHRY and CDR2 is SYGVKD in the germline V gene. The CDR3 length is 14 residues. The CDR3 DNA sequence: TGTGCCATCAGTGAGCAGCCTAGCACAGATACGCAGTATTTT. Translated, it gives CAISEQPSTDTQYF.

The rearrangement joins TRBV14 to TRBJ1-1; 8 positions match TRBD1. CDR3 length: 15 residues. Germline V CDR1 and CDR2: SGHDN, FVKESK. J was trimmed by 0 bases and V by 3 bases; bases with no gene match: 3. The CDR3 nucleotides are TGTGCCAGCAGCCAGTGGACAGGGATGAACACTGAAGCTTTCTTT. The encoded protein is CASSQWTGMNTEAFF.

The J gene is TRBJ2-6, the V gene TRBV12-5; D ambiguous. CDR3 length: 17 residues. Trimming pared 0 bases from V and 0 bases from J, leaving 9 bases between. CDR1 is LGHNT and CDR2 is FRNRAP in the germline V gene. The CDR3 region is CASGLVLSLSGANVLTF. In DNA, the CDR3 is TGTGCTAGTGGTTTGGTACTCTCCCTCTCTGGGGCCAACGTCCTGACTTTC. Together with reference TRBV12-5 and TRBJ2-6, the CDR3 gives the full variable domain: DARVTQTPRHKVTEMGQEVTMRCQPILGHNTVFWYRQTMMQGLELLAYFRNRAPLDDSGMPKDRFSAEMPDATLATLKIQPSEPRDSAVYFCASGLVLSLSGANVLTFGAGSRLTVL.

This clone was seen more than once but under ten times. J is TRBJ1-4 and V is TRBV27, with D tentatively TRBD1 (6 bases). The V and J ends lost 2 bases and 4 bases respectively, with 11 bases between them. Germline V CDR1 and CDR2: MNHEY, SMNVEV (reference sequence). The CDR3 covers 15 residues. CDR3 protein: CASSLLRRGNEKLFF. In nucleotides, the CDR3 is TGTGCCAGCAGTTTACTCCGCAGGGGTAATGAAAAACTGTTTTTT.